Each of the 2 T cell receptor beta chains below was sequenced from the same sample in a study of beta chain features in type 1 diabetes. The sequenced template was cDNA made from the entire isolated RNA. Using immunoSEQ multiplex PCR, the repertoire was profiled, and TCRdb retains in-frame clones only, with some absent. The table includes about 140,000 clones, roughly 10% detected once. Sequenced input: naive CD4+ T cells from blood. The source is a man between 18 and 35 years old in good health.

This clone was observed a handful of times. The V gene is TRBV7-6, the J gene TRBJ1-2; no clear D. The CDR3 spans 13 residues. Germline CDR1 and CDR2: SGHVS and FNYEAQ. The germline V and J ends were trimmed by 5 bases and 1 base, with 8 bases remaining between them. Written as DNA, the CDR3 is TGTGCCAGCAGCCTCACAAATAACTATGGCTACACCTTC. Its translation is CASSLTNNYGYTF. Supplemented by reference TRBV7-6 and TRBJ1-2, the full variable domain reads GAGVSQSPRYKVTKRGQDVALRCDPISGHVSLYWYRQALGQGPEFLTYFNYEAQQDKSGLPNDRFSAERPEGSISTLTIQRTEQRDSAMYRCASSLTNNYGYTFGSGTRLTVV.

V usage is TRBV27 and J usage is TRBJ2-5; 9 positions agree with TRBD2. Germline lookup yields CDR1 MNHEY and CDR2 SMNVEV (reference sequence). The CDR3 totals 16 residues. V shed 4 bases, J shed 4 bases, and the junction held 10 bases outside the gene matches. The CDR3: CASSSLAGGLGETQYF. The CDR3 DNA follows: TGTGCCAGCAGTTCCCTCGCGGGGGGGCTGGGAGAGACCCAGTACTTC.